One sample yielded the 29 T cell receptor beta chains listed below, sequenced in a study of blood T cell repertoires in COVID-19. Assay used: immunoSEQ multiplex PCR; TCRdb lists only in-frame clones, some missing. The table includes a few hundred thousand clones, about nine tenths detected once. Specimen: peripheral blood. The receptor source for this set is a woman aged 50 to 60 who had recovered from COVID-19.

The genes are TRBV19 and TRBJ2-5, with a tentative D call TRBD1 (5 bases). Looked up from germline, CDR1 is LNHDA and CDR2 is SQIVND (reference sequence). The CDR3 totals 13 residues. V lost 1 base to trimming and J lost 5 bases, with 8 bases between them. CDR3 amino acids: CASSIGRVETQYF. The CDR3 nucleotides read TGTGCCAGTAGTATAGGCAGGGTGGAGACCCAGTACTTC.

This clone was seen just once. V usage is TRBV11-2 and J usage is TRBJ2-3; 7 nucleotides match TRBD2. CDR1 and CDR2 from the germline V gene are SGHAT and FQNNGV. The CDR3 has 16 amino acids. Unmatched junction bases numbered 13, after V lost 5 bases and J lost 5 bases. CDR3 bases: TGTGCCAGCAGCATACTACCGGGACTACCTGAAGATACGCAGTATTTT. Translating gives CASSILPGLPEDTQYF.

This CDR3 is CASSLQAAGELFF. The CDR3 DNA reads TGTGCCAGCAGCTTACAAGCCGCCGGGGAGCTGTTTTTT. The V and J genes are TRBV7-2 and TRBJ2-2; no definite D call. The CDR3 runs to 13 residues. Germline CDR1 is SGHTA and CDR2 is FQGNSA. Trimming stripped 2 bases from V and 6 bases from J, with 7 bases between.

This clone has a count of ten or more. The rearrangement uses TRBV11-2 and TRBJ1-2; 10 bases match TRBD1. CDR1 and CDR2 (germline): SGHAT, FQNNGV. Trimming took 3 bases from V and 7 from J; bases not matched to a gene: 8. The CDR3 contains 15 residues. CDR3 bases: TGTGCCAGCAGCTTCCCCCGGGACAGGGGAGCTGGCTACACCTTC. Translating it yields CASSFPRDRGAGYTF.

V usage is TRBV5-4 and J usage is TRBJ2-5; weak D call: TRBD1 (6 bases). The CDR3 extends over 15 amino acids. V was cut by 4 bases and J by 0 bases, with 13 bases left in between. CDR1 and CDR2 (germline): SGHNT, YYREEE (reference sequence). The DNA of the CDR3 is TGTGCCAGCAGCGATCGGACAGCCAACCAAGAGACCCAGTACTTC. It specifies CASSDRTANQETQYF. Full variable domain (outside the CDR3, taken from reference TRBV5-4 and TRBJ2-5): ETGVTQSPTHLIKTRGQQVTLRCSSQSGHNTVSWYQQALGQGPQFIFQYYREEENGRGNFPPRFSGLQFPNYSSELNVNALELDDSALYLCASSDRTANQETQYFGPGTRLLVL.

The rearrangement joins TRBV6-5 to TRBJ1-2; tentative D call: TRBD1 (6 bases). The CDR3 consists of 12 residues. V was trimmed by 6 bases and J by 3 bases, leaving 8 bases between them. Germline V gives CDR1 MNHEY, CDR2 SVGAGI. The CDR3 region is CASSRGHYGYTF. The CDR3 DNA follows: TGTGCCAGCAGCAGGGGCCACTATGGCTACACCTTC.

The chain employs TRBV15 and TRBJ1-2; 12 positions match TRBD1. V dropped 4 bases and J dropped 4; count of bases not matched to a gene: 7. The germline gives CDR1 LNHNV, CDR2 YYDKDF (reference sequence). There are 16 residues in the CDR3. In DNA, the CDR3 is TGTGCCACCAGCAAGGGACAGGGGGCGCAGGGCTATGGCTACACCTTC. Protein sequence: CATSKGQGAQGYGYTF.

V usage is TRBV9 and J usage is TRBJ1-2, with D possibly TRBD1 on 5 matching bases. The ends were cut back, 5 bases at V and 7 bases at J, with 12 bases in the middle. The CDR3 sequence is 12 residues long. Germline assignment: CDR1 SGDLS and CDR2 YYNGEE. The DNA of the CDR3 is TGTGCCAGCAGTATCACGGGGGGTGGCTACACCTTC. The encoded protein is CASSITGGGYTF.

The chain uses TRBV9 and TRBJ2-7; D unresolved. The V gene lost 4 bases and the J gene lost 0 bases, with 17 bases spanning the gap. The CDR3 consists of 16 residues. Germline CDR1 reads SGDLS; CDR2 reads YYNGEE. The DNA of the CDR3 is TGTGCCAGCAGCCCATTCAGTGGCCACCCCTCCTACGAGCAGTACTTC. Its protein is CASSPFSGHPSYEQYF. The variable domain in full, completed from reference TRBV9 and TRBJ2-7, reads DSGVTQTPKHLITATGQRVTLRCSPRSGDLSVYWYQQSLDQGLQFLIQYYNGEERAKGNILERFSAQQFPDLHSELNLSSLELGDSALYFCASSPFSGHPSYEQYFGPGTRLTVT.

This clone has only a few counts. V and J are TRBV10-3 and TRBJ2-7; TRBD1 aligns across 9 bases. After removal of 9 bases from V and 5 bases from J, the junction contained 5 bases not matched to a gene. Germline V CDR1 and CDR2: ENHRY, SYGVKD. The CDR3 sequence is 12 residues long. CDR3 in DNA: TGTGCCATTACGGGACAGGGTGACGAGCAGTACTTC. Amino acids: CAITGQGDEQYF.

The V gene is TRBV19, the J gene TRBJ2-1; 11 bases fit TRBD2. The CDR3 spans 14 residues. Germline CDR1 and CDR2: LNHDA and SQIVND (reference sequence). V gave up 5 bases and J gave up 6 bases; unmatched junction bases: 3. Here the CDR3 reads CASSSLAGGNEQFF. CDR3 DNA sequence: TGTGCCAGTAGTTCCCTAGCGGGAGGCAATGAGCAGTTCTTC.

This clone was picked up a small number of times. The gene calls are TRBV6-5 and TRBJ1-1; perhaps TRBD1 as D (5 bases). Germline-derived CDR1 and CDR2 are MNHEY and SVGAGI. Deletions cut 10 bases from V and 4 bases from J, with 10 bases between. This CDR3 is built from 11 residues. CDR3 loop: CATSQGTEAFF. The CDR3 bases are TGTGCCACCTCCCAGGGCACTGAAGCTTTCTTT.

The chain employs TRBV30 and TRBJ2-2; 12 bases fit TRBD2. V dropped 0 bases and J dropped 6; count of bases not matched to a gene: 8. Germline V gene lookup returns CDR1 GTSNPN and CDR2 SVGIG (reference sequence). This CDR3 contains 17 residues. Here the CDR3 DNA reads TGTGCCTGGAGTGTACGACTAGCGGGGGCTTATTCCGGGGAGCTGTTTTTT. Its translation: CAWSVRLAGAYSGELFF.

The rearrangement links TRBV18 to TRBJ2-3; D is perhaps TRBD2 (5 bases). The germline V gene has CDR1 KGHSH and CDR2 LQKENI. The CDR3 has 15 amino acids. V was shortened by 1 base and J by 3 bases, with 11 bases between the two germline ends. This chain's CDR3 is CASSPRAGDTDTQYF. The CDR3 region has the DNA TGTGCCAGCTCACCACGGGCGGGCGATACAGATACGCAGTATTTT.

The V and J genes are TRBV3-1 (or the pseudogene TRBV3-2) and TRBJ1-2, with 11 bases identical to TRBD1. Per germline, CDR1 LGHDT and CDR2 YNNKEL (reference sequence). V was clipped by 3 bases and J by 6 bases; unmatched bases: 3. The CDR3 has 14 amino acids. CDR3 sequence reads: CASSHPGQGDGYTF. The CDR3 DNA is TGTGCCAGCAGCCATCCGGGACAGGGGGATGGCTACACCTTC.

V usage is TRBV28 and J usage is TRBJ2-1, with 9 nucleotides matching TRBD2. Germline trimming cut 3 bases from V and 6 bases from J; bases unmatched to any gene: 6. The germline V gene encodes CDR1 MDHEN and CDR2 SYDVKM. The CDR3 length is 15 residues. The CDR3 spells CASSFRGRESNEQFF. In nucleotides, the CDR3 is TGTGCCAGCAGTTTCCGCGGGAGGGAAAGCAATGAGCAGTTCTTC.

The chain employs TRBV5-1 and TRBJ2-3; 10 nucleotides match TRBD2. The trim removed 6 bases at V and 2 bases at J, leaving 18 bases unmatched. This CDR3 is built from 19 residues. Germline-derived CDR1 and CDR2 are SGHRS and YFSETQ. The CDR3 DNA reads as TGCGCCAGCACCCTCGGACTAGCGGCGCGTTCCCTTCCCACAGATACGCAGTATTTT. This codes for CASTLGLAARSLPTDTQYF.

V gene TRBV27 combines with J gene TRBJ2-1; no firm D call. V lost 2 bases and J 4 bases, leaving 9 bases between the germline ends. CDR3 size: 14 residues. In germline, CDR1 is MNHEY, CDR2 SMNVEV (reference sequence). The CDR3 sequence: CASSLEQSYNEQFF. In DNA, the CDR3 is TGTGCCAGCAGTTTAGAACAGTCATACAATGAGCAGTTCTTC.

The V call is TRBV5-4, the J call TRBJ1-2; TRBD1 matches 12 bases. CDR3 size: 14 residues. With 4 bases clipped from V and 8 bases from J, the junction kept 6 bases outside the gene matches. Germline CDR1 SGHNT, CDR2 YYREEE (reference sequence). CDR3 coding DNA: TGTGCCAGCAGCCTGGGCGGGACAGGGGGCGGCTACACCTTC. The encoded protein is CASSLGGTGGGYTF.

A note on this clone: One end of the junction varies from germline; a read error may be responsible. The gene calls are TRBV10-1 and TRBJ2-7, with D unclear. CDR1 is WNHNN, CDR2 SYGVQD, per germline (reference sequence). The CDR3 length is 11 residues. This CDR3 reads CATSSPDEQYF. CDR3 in DNA: TGCGCCACCAGTTCACCAGACGAGCAGTACTTC.

CDR3 sequence (DNA): TGCGCCAGCAGCCCAACCAGGGGGCGCGGTCCGGCCGGGGAGCTGTTTTTT. Translation gives CASSPTRGRGPAGELFF. The V call is TRBV5-1, the J call TRBJ2-2, with 8 bases matching TRBD1. The trim removed 4 bases at V and 6 bases at J, leaving 14 bases unmatched. The germline gives CDR1 SGHRS, CDR2 YFSETQ. The CDR3 contains 17 residues.

The rearrangement uses TRBV6-5 and TRBJ2-5; D perhaps matches TRBD2 (6 bases). Trimming removed 7 bases from V and 1 base from J, with 10 bases in between. The CDR3 is 13 residues long. Looked up from germline, CDR1 is MNHEY and CDR2 is SVGAGI. In nucleotides, the CDR3 is TGTGCCAGCACTATGCGGGGCCAAGAGACCCAGTACTTC. It is translated as CASTMRGQETQYF.

Remarks on this clone: The same CDR3 arises from other DNA sequences in this sample as well. The gene calls are TRBV5-1 and TRBJ1-2; possible D gene TRBD1, 6 bases. Between the trimmed V and J ends, which lost 1 base and 6 bases, there was a span of 10 bases. The CDR3 is made up of 13 amino acids. From germline, CDR1 is SGHRS and CDR2 YFSETQ. The chain's CDR3 is CASSLPNRDGYTF. In DNA form, the CDR3 reads TGCGCCAGCAGCTTGCCCAACAGGGATGGCTACACCTTC.

This clone was observed a single time. The chain employs TRBV7-3 and TRBJ2-6; no definite D call. V shed 4 bases and J shed 4 bases, with 11 bases lying between them. The CDR3 spans 15 residues. CDR1 and CDR2 (germline): SGHTA, FQGTGA. CDR3 residues: CASSSRPRGANVLTF. The CDR3 DNA reads TGTGCCAGCAGCTCCCGGCCGCGGGGGGCCAACGTCCTGACTTTC.

The chain employs TRBV6-6 and TRBJ2-5, with D possibly being TRBD2 (7 bases). The V end lost 6 bases, the J end lost 6 bases, and 17 bases lay between the germline ends. CDR1 and CDR2 from the germline V gene are MNHNY and SVGAGI (reference sequence). This CDR3 is built from 14 residues. The CDR3 nucleotides are TGTGCCAGCAGATCCCCCTTGGGGGGGCAGACCCAGTACTTC. Translated: CASRSPLGGQTQYF.

The chain combines TRBV5-1 with TRBJ2-2; 11 positions match TRBD2. This CDR3 region has 16 residues. Unmatched junction bases numbered 15, after V lost 4 bases and J lost 13 bases. CDR1 is SGHRS, CDR2 YFSETQ, per germline. CDR3: CASSETSLLAGEGLFF. The CDR3 nucleotides are TGCGCCAGCAGCGAGACTTCACTACTAGCGGGGGAGGGGCTGTTTTTT.

The chain recombines TRBV20-1 with TRBJ2-1, with D possibly TRBD1 on 5 matching bases. V was cut by 5 bases and J by 6 bases, with 8 bases left in between. Per germline, CDR1 DFQATT and CDR2 SNEGSKA (reference sequence). This CDR3 is 11 amino acids long. CDR3: CSAGQGNEQFF. As DNA, the CDR3 is TGCAGTGCTGGGCAGGGCAATGAGCAGTTCTTC.

The chain links TRBV19 to TRBJ2-7; D is undetermined. CDR3 length: 13 amino acids. Germline-derived CDR1 and CDR2 are LNHDA and SQIVND (reference sequence). Trimming stripped 3 bases from V and 3 bases from J, with 9 bases between. For the CDR3, the DNA is TGTGCCAGTAGTATCGAGTCTGGCTACGAGCAGTACTTC. Translation: CASSIESGYEQYF.

The rearrangement uses TRBV9 and TRBJ2-3, with a possible D match to TRBD2 (6 bases). Germline assignment: CDR1 SGDLS and CDR2 YYNGEE. V lost 0 bases and J 8 bases, leaving 10 bases between the germline ends. This CDR3 is built from 13 residues. DNA for the CDR3: TGTGCCAGCAGCGTAGGGGTGGGAGGTACGCAGTATTTT. It is translated as CASSVGVGGTQYF. Drawing the rest from reference TRBV9 and TRBJ2-3, the complete variable domain is DSGVTQTPKHLITATGQRVTLRCSPRSGDLSVYWYQQSLDQGLQFLIQYYNGEERAKGNILERFSAQQFPDLHSELNLSSLELGDSALYFCASSVGVGGTQYFGPGTRLTVL.